This paragraph reports one TCR beta chain. As yet, its antigen is unknown. This sample was taken from a study of OX40 agonist ivuxolimab in advanced cancers. Study details: Patients with prior anti-PD-1, anti-PD-L1 or anti-CTLA-4 therapy were eligible; 35% to 50% had some. Study results and caveats: The work left the antigen specificity of expanded peripheral T cells undetermined.

V was pared by 5 bases and J by 3 bases, with 11 bases between. Looked up from germline, CDR1 is SEHNR and CDR2 is FQNEAQ (reference sequence). This CDR3 is 14 amino acids long. Clones were read by immunoSEQ multiplex PCR, and TCRdb kept only the in-frame ones, dropping some. The sample has 83,000 or so clones, roughly nine tenths seen once. The clonotype comes from an adult with an advanced solid tumor such as melanoma, head and neck, liver or kidney cancer. This sequence joins TRBV7-9 and TRBJ2-1; D may match TRBD1 or TRBD2 (5 bases each). Sequenced here: CD4+ or CD8+ T cells sorted from blood, sampled in a trial of the OX40 agonist ivuxolimab. The CDR3 nucleotides are TGTGCCAGCAGCCCCCGGGACCGCTACAATGAGCAGTTCTTC. It yields the protein CASSPRDRYNEQFF.